This is a list of T cell receptor beta chains from one sample in a study of cytotoxic CD8 clonotypes in ibrutinib-treated CLL. Clones were sequenced by immunoSEQ multiplex PCR, and TCRdb holds only the in-frame ones, with some missing. The sample has 190,000 or so clones, 72% seen once; the top ten hold 13%. Here the sequenced sample was PBMCs, taken after 24 months of ibrutinib treatment. The receptors stem from a human donor with chronic lymphocytic leukemia. Each CDR3 is given with its conserved first and last residue. The D gene is left open where the match is weak. A row's size may be missing; if present it is once, few, many or a size class.

clone size	V gene	D gene	J gene	CDR3 protein	CDR3 DNA
-	TRBV7-2	TRBD2	TRBJ2-1	CASSLDGTIYNEQFF	TGTGCCAGCAGCTTAGATGGGACTATCTACAATGAGCAGTTCTTC
-	TRBV4-3	-	TRBJ2-7	CASSQDSFGAEQYF	TGCGCCAGCAGCCAAGATTCATTCGGGGCCGAGCAGTACTTC
-	TRBV7-9	TRBD1	TRBJ1-4	CASSLGTGDNEKLFF	TGTGCCAGCAGCTTAGGGACAGGGGATAATGAAAAACTGTTTTTT
-	TRBV28	TRBD1	TRBJ2-7	CASTPTGGTESYEQYF	TGTGCCAGCACCCCAACCGGTGGGACAGAGTCATACGAGCAGTACTTC
-	TRBV6-1	-	TRBJ2-7	CASNTGSAQYF	TGTGCCAGCAATACAGGGTCTGCGCAGTACTTC
-	TRBV4-3	-	TRBJ2-3	CASSQDTPSVDTQYF	TGCGCCAGCAGCCAAGATACGCCTTCGGTAGATACGCAGTATTTT
-	TRBV11-2	-	TRBJ1-5	CASSLVGNSNQPQHF	TGTGCCAGCAGCTTAGTGGGAAATAGCAATCAGCCCCAGCATTTT
-	TRBV2	-	TRBJ2-7	CASIALFSYEQYF	TGTGCCAGCATAGCGCTTTTCTCCTACGAGCAGTACTTC
-	TRBV7-3	TRBD2	TRBJ2-7	CASSLRAGDPYEQYF	TGTGCCAGCAGCTTAAGGGCGGGAGATCCGTACGAGCAGTACTTC
-	TRBV27	-	TRBJ2-7	CASSFRPMRGYEQYF	TGTGCCAGCAGTTTTCGCCCTATGAGGGGATACGAGCAGTACTTC
-	TRBV7-6	-	TRBJ1-5	CASSLEQFSNQPQHF	TGTGCCAGCAGCTTAGAACAGTTTAGCAATCAGCCCCAGCATTTT
few	TRBV7-9	-	TRBJ2-5	CASSLPSGAAETQYF	TGTGCCAGCAGCCTACCGTCGGGGGCAGCGGAGACCCAGTACTTC
-	TRBV4-3	TRBD2	TRBJ2-7	CASSQDRSGIFYEQYF	TGCGCCAGCAGCCAAGATCGCAGCGGGATCTTCTACGAGCAGTACTTC
-	TRBV7-2	TRBD2	TRBJ2-7	CASSISGSSYEQYF	TGTGCCAGCAGCATTAGCGGGAGTTCCTACGAGCAGTACTTC
few	TRBV6-1	-	TRBJ2-1	CASRGLGATLNEQFF	TGTGCCAGCAGGGGGCTGGGGGCAACCCTCAATGAGCAGTTCTTC
-	TRBV5-1	TRBD1	TRBJ1-2	CASSAGQGTGYTF	TGCGCCAGCAGTGCAGGACAGGGGACTGGCTACACCTTC
-	TRBV27	-	TRBJ1-4	CASSLIGPREPSNEKLFF	TGTGCCAGCAGTTTAATTGGGCCAAGGGAACCTTCGAATGAAAAACTGTTTTTT
-	TRBV29-1	-	TRBJ2-4	CSVDWGENIQYF	TGCAGCGTTGATTGGGGTGAAAACATTCAGTACTTC
-	TRBV5-1	-	TRBJ2-7	CASSLVGGGGSYEQYF	TGCGCCAGCAGCTTGGTTGGGGGAGGCGGCTCCTACGAGCAGTACTTC
-	TRBV14	-	TRBJ1-2	CASSQESVSGYGYTF	TGTGCCAGCAGCCAAGAGAGCGTATCCGGCTATGGCTACACCTTC
-	TRBV28	-	TRBJ1-2	CASSLAGSANYGYTF	TGTGCCAGCAGTTTGGCTGGCAGCGCTAACTATGGCTACACCTTC
-	TRBV4-3	TRBD2	TRBJ2-6	CASSQVRASGSSGANVLTF	TGCGCCAGCAGCCAAGTTCGGGCTAGCGGGAGTTCTGGGGCCAACGTCCTGACTTTC
-	TRBV15	-	TRBJ1-2	CATSRDRYTNYGYTF	TGTGCCACCAGCAGAGATCGGTACACTAACTATGGCTACACCTTC
-	TRBV10-3	-	TRBJ1-6	CAISPLDRDNSPLHF	TGTGCCATCAGTCCACTGGACAGAGATAATTCACCCCTCCACTTT
-	TRBV19	TRBD1	TRBJ2-3	CASSAWTGRHTDTQYF	TGTGCCAGTAGTGCTTGGACAGGGCGCCACACAGATACGCAGTATTTT
-	TRBV5-1	TRBD1	TRBJ2-7	CASSSRDRGPYEQYF	TGCGCCAGCAGCTCTCGGGACAGGGGACCCTACGAGCAGTACTTC
few	TRBV30	-	TRBJ2-2	CAWSVSGELFF	TGTGCCTGGAGTGTAAGCGGGGAGCTGTTTTTT
-	TRBV19	TRBD2	TRBJ2-7	CASTGGYEQYF	TGTGCCAGTACGGGAGGCTACGAGCAGTACTTC
-	TRBV28	-	TRBJ2-2	CASSLTHLYTGELFF	TGTGCCAGCAGTTTGACTCATCTTTACACCGGGGAGCTGTTTTTT
-	TRBV9	-	TRBJ2-7	CASSVYSSSRNYEQYF	TGTGCCAGCAGCGTATACTCGAGCTCCCGAAACTACGAGCAGTACTTC
-	TRBV29-1	TRBD1	TRBJ1-1	CSAWDRNTEAFF	TGCAGCGCCTGGGACAGGAACACTGAAGCTTTCTTT
-	TRBV30	-	TRBJ2-2	CAWARLANTGELFF	TGTGCCTGGGCCCGGCTAGCAAACACCGGGGAGCTGTTTTTT
few	TRBV4-3	-	TRBJ1-1	CASSQDPGWNTEAFF	TGCGCCAGCAGCCAAGATCCGGGTTGGAACACTGAAGCTTTCTTT
-	TRBV10-2	-	TRBJ2-2	CASSVSGLNTGELFF	TGCGCCAGCAGTGTGAGCGGCTTGAACACCGGGGAGCTGTTTTTT
-	TRBV15	TRBD2	TRBJ2-1	CATSRNIAGLNEQFF	TGTGCCACCAGCAGAAACATAGCGGGGTTGAATGAGCAGTTCTTC
-	TRBV6-4	-	TRBJ2-1	CASSPGLPGEDEQFF	TGTGCCAGCAGCCCAGGACTACCGGGGGAGGATGAGCAGTTCTTC
-	TRBV7-2	TRBD1	TRBJ1-2	CASRPGQGQTGTF	TGTGCCAGCAGGCCGGGACAGGGCCAGACGGGGACCTTC
-	TRBV7-3	TRBD1	TRBJ2-6	CASSYGTGAGANVLTF	TGTGCCAGCAGTTACGGGACAGGGGCTGGGGCCAACGTCCTGACTTTC
once	TRBV6-1	-	TRBJ2-1	CASRPLLSSYNEQFF	TGTGCCAGCAGGCCCCTTTTGAGCTCCTACAATGAGCAGTTCTTC
-	TRBV7-2	-	TRBJ2-7	CASSLDTGRGEQYF	TGTGCCAGCAGCTTAGATACAGGGAGAGGCGAGCAGTACTTC
few	TRBV18	TRBD1	TRBJ1-1	CASSRTGGEAFF	TGTGCCAGCTCAAGGACAGGTGGTGAAGCTTTCTTT
-	TRBV28	-	TRBJ1-2	CASSPSTVNGYTF	TGTGCCAGCAGCCCCAGCACAGTTAATGGCTACACCTTC
-	TRBV5-1	TRBD2	TRBJ2-7	CASSLDTSGIVIHF	TGCGCCAGCAGCTTGGATACTAGCGGGATCGTTATACACTTC
-	TRBV15	-	TRBJ2-3	CATSRPTDTQYF	TGTGCCACCAGCAGGCCCACAGATACGCAGTATTTT
-	TRBV7-9	TRBD2	TRBJ2-1	CASIHGTSGSSYNEQFF	TGTGCCAGCATCCATGGGACTAGCGGAAGCTCCTACAATGAGCAGTTCTTC
-	TRBV6-5	-	TRBJ1-2	CASSYRTNYGYTF	TGTGCCAGCAGTTACCGGACTAACTATGGCTACACCTTC
-	TRBV7-9	TRBD2	TRBJ2-1	CASSLWREGRNEQFF	TGTGCCAGCAGCTTATGGCGGGAGGGCCGAAATGAGCAGTTCTTC
-	TRBV6-5	-	TRBJ1-5	CASSPWGNQPQHF	TGTGCCAGCAGTCCTTGGGGCAATCAGCCCCAGCATTTT
-	TRBV7-6	TRBD1	TRBJ2-7	CASSPLILYSRTGPYEQYF	TGTGCCAGCAGCCCCCTTATCCTTTATAGCCGGACAGGGCCCTACGAGCAGTACTTC
-	TRBV12-5	TRBD2	TRBJ2-3	CASGLVPWAGGRADTQYF	TGTGCTAGTGGTTTGGTACCCTGGGCGGGAGGGAGGGCAGATACGCAGTATTTT
few	TRBV20-1	-	TRBJ1-2	CSAPWGYGYTF	TGCAGTGCCCCGTGGGGGTATGGCTACACCTTC